Below are 14 T cell receptor beta chains sequenced from a single sample in a study of control samples from healthy donors and cancer patients (dated by TCRdb to 2018 to 2021). Libraries were built with the immunoSEQ multiplex PCR assay. Imported from immuneACCESS, the table was reduced by TCRdb to in-frame sequences with V and J called. These copies leave out some clones; in studies compared against another copy, an unresolved V gene accounts for under half, and the cause of the remainder is not known. The sample profile shows about 78,000 clones; 85% to 90% of them were found once. The ten top clones hold 6% to 9.5% of the sample. What was sequenced was blood. These receptors were taken from a woman between 55 and 75 years old in good health.

The rearrangement uses TRBV5-6 and TRBJ1-3; TRBD1 is a possible D gene (6 bases). Trimming removed 4 bases from V and 4 bases from J, with 12 bases in between. This CDR3 is built from 14 residues. CDR1 and CDR2 (germline): SGHDT, YYEEEE. The CDR3 nucleotides read TGTGCCAGCAGCCTCTGGGGGGCAGGAAACACCATATATTTT. Its translation: CASSLWGAGNTIYF.

The chain has TRBV5-1 and TRBJ2-1; no clear D. The V end lost 0 bases, the J end lost 2 bases, and 6 bases lay between the germline ends. Germline values: CDR1 SGHRS, CDR2 YFSETQ. CDR3 length: 14 residues. For the CDR3, the DNA is TGCGCCAGCAGCTTGGAGGTGACCTACAATGAGCAGTTCTTC. Translating it yields CASSLEVTYNEQFF.

The chain has TRBV18 and TRBJ1-4; D remains unclear. Germline values: CDR1 KGHSH, CDR2 LQKENI. The CDR3 length is 15 residues. Deletions cut 0 bases from V and 0 bases from J, with 5 bases between. The DNA of the CDR3 is TGTGCCAGCTCACCACCAGGTACAACTAATGAAAAACTGTTTTTT. Its protein is CASSPPGTTNEKLFF.

The chain recombines TRBV5-1 with TRBJ2-1; D might be TRBD2 (6 bases). This CDR3 comprises 18 residues. Deletions cut 3 bases from V and 0 bases from J, with 19 bases between. Looked up from germline, CDR1 is SGHRS and CDR2 is YFSETQ. The CDR3 nucleotides read TGCGCCAGCAGCTCGGGACTCACCACCCTATACTCCTACAATGAGCAGTTCTTC. Translated, it gives CASSSGLTTLYSYNEQFF.

This chain links TRBV24-1 with TRBJ1-2, with D maybe TRBD1 (5 bases). Trimming stripped 2 bases from V and 6 bases from J, with 15 bases between. CDR1 is KGHDR, CDR2 SFDVKD, per germline. The CDR3 extends over 15 amino acids. The chain's CDR3 is CATSDSGTWGDGYTF. The CDR3 DNA reads as TGTGCCACCAGTGATTCCGGAACCTGGGGCGATGGCTACACCTTC.

The rearrangement uses TRBV4-1 and TRBJ1-3; 7 bases are a match to TRBD1. This CDR3 is built from 21 residues. Germline CDR1 and CDR2: MGHRA and YSYEKL. Unmatched junction bases numbered 22, after V lost 4 bases and J lost 1 base. The CDR3 nucleotides read TGCGCCAGCAGCCCACTAAAACAACGACAGGGAGTTAAAGAATCTGGAAACACCATATATTTT. Translated, it gives CASSPLKQRQGVKESGNTIYF.

This sequence joins TRBV7-9 and TRBJ1-1; D may be TRBD1 (6 bases). The germline V gene encodes CDR1 SEHNR and CDR2 FQNEAQ (reference sequence). Trimming removed 5 bases from V and 4 bases from J, with 20 bases in between. The CDR3 is 16 amino acids. The CDR3 spells CASSRSGGGKGTEAFF. The CDR3 DNA sequence: TGTGCCAGCAGCCGTTCTGGGGGGGGCAAGGGCACTGAAGCTTTCTTT. Full variable domain (missing parts from reference TRBV7-9 and TRBJ1-1): DTGVSQNPRHKITKRGQNVTFRCDPISEHNRLYWYRQTLGQGPEFLTYFQNEAQLEKSRLLSDRFSAERPKGSFSTLEIQRTEQGDSAMYLCASSRSGGGKGTEAFFGQGTRLTVV.

The V gene is TRBV5-1, the J gene TRBJ2-3, with a weak D call TRBD1 (5 bases). V dropped 1 base and J dropped 2 bases, with 11 bases sitting between them. The CDR3 extends over 15 amino acids. Germline assignment: CDR1 SGHRS and CDR2 YFSETQ. CDR3 in DNA: TGCGCCAGCAGCTTGCAGGGTCTGGACACAGATACGCAGTATTTT. Encoded protein: CASSLQGLDTDTQYF.

The chain has TRBV14 and TRBJ2-3, with D uncertain. The V end was cut by 1 base, the J end by 4 bases, with 6 bases between. This CDR3 contains 13 residues. Germline CDR1 SGHDN, CDR2 FVKESK. The CDR3 DNA reads as TGTGCCAGCAGCCAAGGACAATCAGATACGCAGTATTTT. Encoded protein: CASSQGQSDTQYF. Complete variable domain (other parts from reference TRBV14 and TRBJ2-3): EAGVTQFPSHSVIEKGQTVTLRCDPISGHDNLYWYRRVMGKEIKFLLHFVKESKQDESGMPNNRFLAERTGGTYSTLKVQPAELEDSGVYFCASSQGQSDTQYFGPGTRLTVL.

The V and J genes are TRBV6-6 and TRBJ2-2; 7 nucleotides match TRBD2. This CDR3 region has 15 residues. The trim removed 4 bases at V and 3 bases at J, leaving 5 bases unmatched. CDR1 and CDR2 from the germline V gene are MNHNY and SVGAGI (reference sequence). The CDR3 nucleotides are TGTGCCAGCAGTTGGGGGGGTGGGTACACCGGGGAGCTGTTTTTT. As protein: CASSWGGGYTGELFF.

The chain couples TRBV28 to TRBJ2-6; weak D call: TRBD1 (5 bases). The CDR3 is 17 amino acids. Per germline, CDR1 MDHEN and CDR2 SYDVKM. The V end was cut by 5 bases, the J end by 0 bases, with 14 bases between. The CDR3 region is CASSTRQPYSGANVLTF. CDR3 DNA sequence: TGTGCCAGCAGTACCCGACAGCCCTACTCTGGGGCCAACGTCCTGACTTTC.

This clone was seen only a few times. The V gene is TRBV28, the J gene TRBJ2-7; 8 positions match TRBD1. With 2 bases clipped from V and 4 bases from J, the junction kept 1 base outside the gene matches. The CDR3 has 13 residues. Germline V gene sequence: CDR1 MDHEN, CDR2 SYDVKM. Written as DNA, the CDR3 is TGTGCCAGCAGTTTAAGGACAGGGTACGAGCAGTACTTC. Translation gives CASSLRTGYEQYF.

This rearrangement joins TRBV5-4 to TRBJ2-3; 16 bases line up with TRBD2. Germline-derived CDR1 and CDR2 are SGHNT and YYREEE (reference sequence). The J segment lost 3 bases and the V segment lost 4 bases, leaving 5 bases of the junction unmatched. There are 17 residues in the CDR3. The chain's CDR3 is CASSGTSGGVPTDTQYF. The DNA of the CDR3 is TGTGCCAGCAGCGGGACTAGCGGGGGGGTTCCGACAGATACGCAGTATTTT. Complete variable domain (other parts from reference TRBV5-4 and TRBJ2-3): ETGVTQSPTHLIKTRGQQVTLRCSSQSGHNTVSWYQQALGQGPQFIFQYYREEENGRGNFPPRFSGLQFPNYSSELNVNALELDDSALYLCASSGTSGGVPTDTQYFGPGTRLTVL.

This clone appeared a single time. This rearrangement joins TRBV28 to TRBJ1-1, with 8 positions matching TRBD1. The V gene end was trimmed by 3 bases and the J gene end by 11 bases; junction bases not matched to a gene: 2. This CDR3 has 11 residues. Germline V gene lookup returns CDR1 MDHEN and CDR2 SYDVKM. For the CDR3, the DNA is TGTGCCAGCAGTTTCAGGGGGCCGGCTTTCTTT. Translation gives CASSFRGPAFF.